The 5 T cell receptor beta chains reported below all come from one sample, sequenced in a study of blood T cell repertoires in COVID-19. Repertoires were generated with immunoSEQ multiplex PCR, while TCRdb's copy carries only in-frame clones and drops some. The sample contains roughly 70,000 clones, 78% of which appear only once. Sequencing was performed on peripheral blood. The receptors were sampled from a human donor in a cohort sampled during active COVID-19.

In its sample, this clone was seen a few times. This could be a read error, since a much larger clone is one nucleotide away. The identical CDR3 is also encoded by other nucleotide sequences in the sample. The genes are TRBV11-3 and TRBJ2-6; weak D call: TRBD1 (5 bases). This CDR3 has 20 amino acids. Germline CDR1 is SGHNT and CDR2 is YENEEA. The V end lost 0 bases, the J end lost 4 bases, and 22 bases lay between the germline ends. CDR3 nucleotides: TGTGCCAGCAGCTTAGATCTAACCAAAGGGGCGCGCGCGGGGGCCAACGTCCTGACTTTC. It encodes CASSLDLTKGARAGANVLTF.

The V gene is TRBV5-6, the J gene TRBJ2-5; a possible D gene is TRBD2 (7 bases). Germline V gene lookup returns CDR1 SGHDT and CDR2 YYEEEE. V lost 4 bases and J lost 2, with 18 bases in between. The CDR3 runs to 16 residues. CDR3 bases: TGTGCCAGCAGCCCCCGGCTGGGGGGGCGTCAAGAGACCCAGTACTTC. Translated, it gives CASSPRLGGRQETQYF. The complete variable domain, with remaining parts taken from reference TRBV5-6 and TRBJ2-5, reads DAGVTQSPTHLIKTRGQQVTLRCSPKSGHDTVSWYQQALGQGPQFIFQYYEEEERQRGNFPDRFSGHQFPNYSSELNVNALLLGDSALYLCASSPRLGGRQETQYFGPGTRLLVL.

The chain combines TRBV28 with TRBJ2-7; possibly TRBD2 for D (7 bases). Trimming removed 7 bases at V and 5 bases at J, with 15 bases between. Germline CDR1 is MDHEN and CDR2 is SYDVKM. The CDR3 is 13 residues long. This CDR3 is CASKPGGGHEQYF. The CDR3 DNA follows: TGTGCCAGCAAGCCCGGCGGGGGCCACGAGCAGTACTTC. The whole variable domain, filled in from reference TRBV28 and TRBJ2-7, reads DVKVTQSSRYLVKRTGEKVFLECVQDMDHENMFWYRQDPGLGLRLIYFSYDVKMKEKGDIPEGYSVSREKKERFSLILESASTNQTSMYLCASKPGGGHEQYFGPGTRLTVT.

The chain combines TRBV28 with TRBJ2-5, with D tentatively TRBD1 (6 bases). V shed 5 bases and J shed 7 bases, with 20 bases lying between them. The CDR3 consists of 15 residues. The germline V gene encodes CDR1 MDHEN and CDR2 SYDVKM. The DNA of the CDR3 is TGTGCCAGCAGTCCGGCGCGGACCCGAGGGGGGACCCAGTACTTC. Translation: CASSPARTRGGTQYF.

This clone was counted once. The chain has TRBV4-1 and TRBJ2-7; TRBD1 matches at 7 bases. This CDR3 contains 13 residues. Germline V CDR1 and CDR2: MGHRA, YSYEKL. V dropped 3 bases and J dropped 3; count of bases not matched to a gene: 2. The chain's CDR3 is CASSQDRIYEQYF. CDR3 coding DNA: TGCGCCAGCAGCCAGGACAGGATCTACGAGCAGTACTTC.